The rows below give T cell receptor beta chains drawn from one sample of a study of blood T cell repertoires in COVID-19. TCRdb keeps only in-frame clones here, not all; method: immunoSEQ multiplex PCR. Among 25,000 to 30,000 clones, around 92% were seen once, and the ten largest hold roughly 2.6%. Sequencing was done on a sample of peripheral blood. The receptor source for this set is a human donor in a cohort sampled during active COVID-19. Each CDR3 is given with its conserved first and last residue. D genes are given only for firm matches.

>TRBV18|NA|TRBJ1-5
TGTGCCAGCTCCAGTCAGGGGACCCAAGAGCCCCAGCATTTT
CASSSQGTQEPQHF
>TRBV2|TRBD2|TRBJ2-5
TGTGCCAGCAGTAGGACTAGCGGGCAAGAGACCCAGTACTTC
CASSRTSGQETQYF
>TRBV12-3/TRBV12-4|TRBD1|TRBJ1-1
TGTGCCAGCAGTTTCAACAGGGGGCGGGGGACTTTCTTT
CASSFNRGRGTFF
>TRBV7-3|NA|TRBJ2-4
TGTGCCAGCAGCAAAGAGGGAGGGGGAGCCAAAAACATTCAGTACTTC
CASSKEGGGAKNIQYF
>TRBV6-5|NA|TRBJ2-3
TGTGCCAGCCAGGGGCGGAATTGGGGCACAGATACGCAGTATTTT
CASQGRNWGTDTQYF
>TRBV28|NA|TRBJ2-7
TGTGCCAGCAGTTTGCAGGGGCTAACCTACGAGCAGTACTTC
CASSLQGLTYEQYF
>TRBV11-3|NA|TRBJ2-1
TGTGCCAGCAGCTTAAGGTCCCCGGGACAACATGAGCAGTTCTTC
CASSLRSPGQHEQFF
>TRBV4-3|NA|TRBJ2-3
TGCGCCAGCAGCCAAGCCCGGGCGGGAAATACGCAGTATTTT
CASSQARAGNTQYF
>TRBV30|TRBD1|TRBJ1-4
TGTGCCTGGAGTACCGGGACAGGGGATGAAAAACTGTTTTTT
CAWSTGTGDEKLFF
>TRBV9|TRBD2|TRBJ2-5
TGTGCCAGCAGCGTCGGGACTAGCGGGAGGCAAGAGACCCAGTACTTC
CASSVGTSGRQETQYF
>TRBV5-1|NA|TRBJ1-4
TGCGCCAGCAGACAGGGCATGTACAGTGAAAAACTGTTTTTT
CASRQGMYSEKLFF
>TRBV10-3|TRBD1|TRBJ1-6
TGTGCCACAGCGGGACAGGGGGATTCACCCCTCCACTTT
CATAGQGDSPLHF
>TRBV13|NA|TRBJ1-2
TGTGCCAGCAGCTTAGGCATCCCGGGGGGCTATGGCTACACCTTC
CASSLGIPGGYGYTF
>TRBV24-1|NA|TRBJ2-2
TGTGCCACCAGCTCTGGGGGGGCGCTCACCGGGGAGCTGTTTTTT
CATSSGGALTGELFF
>TRBV30|NA|TRBJ1-2
TGTGCCTGGAGTGTACAGCTCACCTATGGCTACACCTTC
CAWSVQLTYGYTF
>TRBV30|TRBD1|TRBJ1-1
TGTGCCTGGAGGCCCGGGACAGCGCTAGTGAACACTGAAGCTTTCTTT
CAWRPGTALVNTEAFF
>TRBV7-9|NA|TRBJ1-1
TGTGCCAGCAGCTACAGGGAAATGCTCCCAAACCGGCAAGCTTTCTTT
CASSYREMLPNRQAFF
>TRBV6-5|TRBD2|TRBJ2-7
TGTGCCAGCAGTAAGAGCGGGAGCTACGAGCAGTACTTC
CASSKSGSYEQYF
>TRBV19|NA|TRBJ1-3
TGTGCCAGTAGCCGACTGGGCTCTGGAAACACCATATATTTT
CASSRLGSGNTIYF
>TRBV21-1|NA|TRBJ1-4
TGTGCCAGCAGCAAAGAGACCGGGACAGACAATGAAAAACTGTTTTTT
CASSKETGTDNEKLFF
>TRBV12-5|NA|TRBJ2-7
TGTGCTAGTGGTTTGGCCGCAGGGGATTACTACGAGCAGTACTTC
CASGLAAGDYYEQYF
>TRBV27|NA|TRBJ1-1
TGTGCCAGCAGTTTCTCCCTAAACAGGAACACTGAAGCTTTCTTT
CASSFSLNRNTEAFF
>TRBV20-1|NA|TRBJ1-2
TGCAGTGCACCGCCAGGATATGGCTACACCTTC
CSAPPGYGYTF
>TRBV25-1|NA|TRBJ1-5
TGTGCCAGCAGTGAATGTGGGCCTTTTAGCAATCAGCCCCAGCATTTT
CASSECGPFSNQPQHF
>TRBV30|NA|TRBJ1-6
TGTGCCTGGAGTGTACTTACAGGTAGCTCACCCCTCCACTTT
CAWSVLTGSSPLHF
>TRBV27|NA|TRBJ2-6
TGTGCCAGCAGTTTCCAGTCTGGGGCCAACGTCCTGACTTTC
CASSFQSGANVLTF
>TRBV5-8|NA|TRBJ2-3
TGTGCCAGCAGCTTGGCCCGTGGGCATCGGTTGGGTACGCAGTATTTT
CASSLARGHRLGTQYF
>TRBV30|NA|TRBJ1-5
TGTGCCTGGAGTGTCGCAGTACGTAATCAGCCCCAGCATTTT
CAWSVAVRNQPQHF
>TRBV5-1|TRBD1|TRBJ1-1
TGCGCCAGCAGCACAGGGGACACAGACAACACTGAAGCTTTCTTT
CASSTGDTDNTEAFF
>TRBV20-1|NA|TRBJ1-2
TGCAGTGCTAGCCGTGGCTACACCTTC
CSASRGYTF
>TRBV6-1|TRBD1|TRBJ2-7
TGTGCCAGCAGTGATACAGGGGGGCCCTACGAGCAGTACTTC
CASSDTGGPYEQYF
>TRBV5-4|TRBD2|TRBJ2-3
TGTGCCAGCAGCGGGAGGGCGAGTAGCACAGATACGCAGTATTTT
CASSGRASSTDTQYF
>TRBV7-2|TRBD1|TRBJ2-3
TGTGCCAGCAGCCAAAGGACAGGGGGGACAGATACGCAGTATTTT
CASSQRTGGTDTQYF
>TRBV6-4|NA|TRBJ1-1
TGTGCCAGCAGTGACACTAGAAACACTGAAGCTTTCTTT
CASSDTRNTEAFF
>TRBV6-4|NA|TRBJ1-2
TGTGCCAGCAGTGAGGGGAGATCGGCTGGCTACACCTTC
CASSEGRSAGYTF
>TRBV20-1|NA|TRBJ2-3
TGCAGTGCTAGTTTGGCCTTTAGCACAGATACGCAGTATTTT
CSASLAFSTDTQYF
>TRBV3-1/TRBV3-2|NA|TRBJ1-5
TGTGCCAGCAGCCAATCTCAGGTTAGATTCCAGCCCCAGCATTTT
CASSQSQVRFQPQHF
>TRBV6-6|NA|TRBJ2-7
TGTGCCAGCATGGGCCTCGCCAGCTCCTACGAGCAGTACTTC
CASMGLASSYEQYF
>TRBV12-3/TRBV12-4|NA|TRBJ1-3
TGTGCCAGCAGTTTTCAGGGAAACACCATATATTTT
CASSFQGNTIYF
>TRBV6-5|NA|TRBJ1-2
TGTGCCAGCAGTTACACACCGGAGGGGAATGGCTACACCTTC
CASSYTPEGNGYTF
>TRBV5-1|TRBD1|TRBJ2-7
TGCGCCAGCAGCTTGGGACAGGGGATGGAGCAGTACTTC
CASSLGQGMEQYF